This TCR beta chain originates from a study of T cells in Graves' hyperthyroidism and ophthalmopathy. For the diagnoses, clinical symptoms, serum thyroxine and TRAb, thyroid ultrasound and orbital computed tomography were used. V was clipped by 5 bases and J by 5 bases, with 21 bases between them. Germline CDR1 reads WNHNN; CDR2 reads SYGVQD (reference sequence). This CDR3 region has 16 residues. Using RNA transcripts as the source, TCR beta CDR3 regions were amplified. First-round RT-PCR targeting the TCR CDR3 was performed with the HTBI primer set. TCRdb reanalysed the multiplex PCR reads using MiXCR and keeps one entry per CDR3 protein. The table lists a few hundred thousand distinct CDR3 sequences, around 42% of them singletons, with around 8% in the top ten.

Specimen: peripheral blood or thyroid tissue (not recorded which). This clonotype originated in a woman between 18 and 29 years old with Graves' hyperthyroidism. The J gene is TRBJ2-5, the V gene TRBV10-1; tentatively, D is TRBD1 (6 bases). The CDR3 DNA reads TGCGCCAGCAGTCCCGTCGGCGTACAGGGATCGGAGACCCAGTACTTC. It yields the protein CASSPVGVQGSETQYF.